What follows is one TCR beta chain and its context. This clonotype was found a few times. The clone's antigen remains unknown. Base qualities are not provided; no much larger clone lies one nucleotide away. Library prep was done by 5' RACE. Sequenced using an Illumina HiSeq 2000. Template switching added a universal primer binding site, and the final cDNA carried a unique molecular identifier that allowed TCR cDNA molecules to be counted accurately. Specific primers in the conserved constant-segment region were used to synthesize first-strand cDNA for TCR alpha and beta chains. To control for contamination, each cDNA library was double barcoded with a SMART-Mk sample barcode plus Illumina barcodes. TruSeq adapter sequences and Illumina sample barcodes were added in two successive PCR steps. TCR alpha and beta cDNA libraries were sequenced on the Illumina HiSeq platform with custom primers. Per the source publication's procedure: Raw reads were processed with MiGEC to extract unique molecular identifiers, and MiXCR was used to determine CDR3 positions. For each individual, recombination models were inferred using an EM algorithm with the repgenHMM and IGoR tools. Shared clonotype analysis was performed with the tcR package in R, normalizing sharing by the product of cloneset sizes. To study raw recombination free of thymic and clonal selection effects, out-of-frame nonproductive sequences were analyzed. TCRdb's own reprocessing of the public reads used fastp at Q25 and MiXCR and kept productive beta chains. For every CDR3 protein sequence, its rows merge into one entry that carries the most common genes and DNA. These V and J calls rely on TCRdb rather than the paper's analysis. This sample has roughly 630,000 distinct CDR3 sequences in its table, and 7.1% of those were observed once. The ten largest clones capture around 1.6% of the sample.

All donors were healthy Caucasians. The twin cohort consisted of three pairs of female monozygotic twins, all aged roughly 18 to 30 years. Peripheral blood mononuclear cells were used as the source from which RNA for TCR libraries was isolated. The germline V gene (reference sequence) provides CDR1 DFQATT and CDR2 SNEGSKA. The cysteine opens and the phenylalanine closes a CDR3 of 12 amino acids. Kept here is only the CDR3 DNA, which spans 36 bases and is read in frame from base 1. A distance of 4 bases separates the germline ends of V and J, which lose 3 bases and 1 base respectively. The data were obtained in a study of identical twins (dated by TCRdb to about 2016). Background for the entire study: TCR alpha and beta repertoires from monozygotic twins, unrelated adults of various ages and cord blood were deep-sequenced to test whether fetal clonotypes persist. To rule out contamination, replicate twin experiments were performed at different times with different library preparation protocols. Here is what the overall study found, with its caveats: Out-of-frame TCR alpha sequences shared between twins showed an excess of low generation-probability sequences compared with coincidental sharing between unrelated individuals. Fewer insertions were carried by abundant cord blood beta clonotypes; a weaker similar trend was observed in young adult naive repertoires, while no such trend was observed in memory repertoires. Because the same donors could not be followed over many years, conclusions were based on cross-sectional statistical analysis. Zero-insertion analyses could be partly confounded by invariant T cells such as MAIT and iNKT, though diverse VJ usage argued against such confounding for most clonotypes. In monozygotic twins, recombination models systematically underestimated out-of-frame TCR alpha sharing, but the models matched the sharing seen between unrelated individuals. Excess twin sharing in beta out-of-frame sequences was weaker because fewer shared sequences lowered the signal-to-noise ratio.

This same sample was also part of a study on yellow fever vaccine responses in identical twins. Looking at the second paper: According to the authors, the vaccine-induced T cell response in identical twins seemed to be partly convergent and partly specific to each individual. Focusing on identical twins, the study followed the T cell clones that responded to the vaccine, and did so with precision.

The chain is encoded by TRBV20-1 joined to TRBJ1-5, with the D gene not clear enough to name. The TCR comes from a woman aged 18-29 years in good health. Sequenced input: PBMCs. The CDR3 reads CSARQSNQPQHF. The sequenced DNA is TGCAGTGCTAGGCAGAGCAATCAGCCCCAGCATTTT.